These 14 T cell receptor beta chains originate from one sample sequenced in a study of control samples from healthy donors and cancer patients. Profiled with immunoSEQ multiplex PCR; TCRdb holds only in-frame clones, not every one. The table records around 42,000 clones, approximately 87% of them present only once. What was sequenced was blood. The receptors were sampled from a man in his sixties in good health.

This chain links TRBV6-1 with TRBJ2-5, with D tentatively TRBD1 (5 bases). The V end lost 4 bases, the J end lost 9 bases, and 24 bases lay between the germline ends. Germline CDR1 is MNHNS and CDR2 is SASEGT. The CDR3 covers 16 residues. The CDR3 region has the DNA TGTGCCAGCAGTGTCGCCTCAGGGCTTTCCGCGACGGCCCAGTACTTC. Its protein product is CASSVASGLSATAQYF.

This chain joins TRBV7-8 and TRBJ1-2; D might be TRBD1 (5 bases). V dropped 8 bases and J dropped 4 bases, with 14 bases sitting between them. This CDR3 is 13 amino acids long. Per the germline V gene, CDR1 is SGHVS and CDR2 is FQNEAQ. The CDR3 loop is CASAPGGGYGYTF. The CDR3 coding sequence is TGTGCCAGCGCGCCCGGGGGTGGCTATGGCTACACCTTC.

The chain has TRBV27 and TRBJ1-2; D possibly corresponds to TRBD1 (5 bases). CDR3 length: 15 residues. Germline V CDR1 and CDR2: MNHEY, SMNVEV (reference sequence). The V end lost 5 bases, the J end lost 3 bases, and 16 bases lay between the germline ends. Here the CDR3 reads CASSRDGREYYGYTF. CDR3 nucleotides: TGTGCCAGCAGTCGGGACGGCAGGGAGTACTATGGCTACACCTTC.

This clone came up a few times. This chain joins TRBV6-5 and TRBJ1-1; D perhaps matches TRBD1 (6 bases). V was clipped by 8 bases and J by 1 base, with 17 bases between them. The CDR3 consists of 15 residues. Germline lookup yields CDR1 MNHEY and CDR2 SVGAGI. CDR3 amino acids: CASSSQGTSNTEAFF. The CDR3 nucleotides are TGTGCCAGCTCTTCCCAGGGGACATCGAACACTGAAGCTTTCTTT.

The chain recombines TRBV28 with TRBJ2-4; D is unresolved. The CDR3 runs to 10 residues. V was trimmed by 7 bases and J by 11 bases, leaving 9 bases between them. The germline gives CDR1 MDHEN, CDR2 SYDVKM. The CDR3, as DNA: TGTGCCAGCACCGGTCAAGTTCAGTACTTC. Translating gives CASTGQVQYF.

This chain joins TRBV6-5 and TRBJ1-1; perhaps TRBD1 as D (5 bases). Trimming took off 6 bases at V and 8 bases at J, with 22 bases between the two ends. The CDR3 spans 15 residues. Looked up from germline, CDR1 is MNHEY and CDR2 is SVGAGI. The CDR3 nucleotides are TGTGCCAGCAGCCCCGGTATAGGGTTTTGGGGGGAAGCTTTCTTT. This encodes CASSPGIGFWGEAFF.

This clone was seen only a few times. The chain employs TRBV5-1 and TRBJ2-1; 7 bases are a match to TRBD1. Trimming at V came to 7 bases and at J to 7 bases, leaving 11 bases not matched to a gene. Germline CDR1 SGHRS, CDR2 YFSETQ. CDR3 size: 14 residues. CDR3 residues: CASDPGGGRNEQFF. DNA for the CDR3: TGCGCCAGCGACCCAGGGGGTGGTCGGAATGAGCAGTTCTTC.

This chain connects TRBV5-4 to TRBJ2-4; D might be TRBD2 (6 bases). The V end was cut by 4 bases, the J end by 1 base, with 9 bases between. The CDR3 length is 14 residues. Per the germline V gene, CDR1 is SGHNT and CDR2 is YYREEE (reference sequence). DNA of the CDR3: TGTGCCAGCAGCGCCCGGGAGGCCAAAAACATTCAGTACTTC. Translation: CASSAREAKNIQYF.

This clone showed up just a few times. The chain combines TRBV29-1 with TRBJ2-3, with 9 bases aligning to TRBD2. There are 16 residues in the CDR3. From germline, CDR1 is SQVTM and CDR2 ANQGSEA. V lost 4 bases, J lost 1 base, and 9 bases stayed unmatched. CDR3 sequence (DNA): TGCAGCGTTGGGCCTTCTAGCGGGGTGGGCACAGATACGCAGTATTTT. It encodes CSVGPSSGVGTDTQYF.

J is TRBJ2-3 and V is TRBV5-1; 7 bases match TRBD2. This CDR3 is 17 amino acids long. With 2 bases clipped from V and 2 bases from J, the junction kept 11 bases outside the gene matches. Germline values: CDR1 SGHRS, CDR2 YFSETQ. CDR3 in amino acids: CASSLATSRSSTDTQYF. Here the CDR3 DNA reads TGCGCCAGCAGCTTAGCGACTAGCAGATCTTCCACAGATACGCAGTATTTT. Full variable domain (remainder filled in from reference TRBV5-1 and TRBJ2-3): KAGVTQTPRYLIKTRGQQVTLSCSPISGHRSVSWYQQTPGQGLQFLFEYFSETQRNKGNFPGRFSGRQFSNSRSEMNVSTLELGDSALYLCASSLATSRSSTDTQYFGPGTRLTVL.

This clone has just one count. The genes are TRBV19 and TRBJ2-5; D gene ambiguous. The V gene's germline CDR1 is LNHDA and CDR2 SQIVND (reference sequence). This CDR3 is built from 16 residues. V was clipped by 4 bases and J by 0 bases, with 15 bases between them. The CDR3 loop is CASSSPPGGDQETQYF. In DNA, the CDR3 is TGTGCCAGTAGTAGTCCCCCAGGTGGGGACCAAGAGACCCAGTACTTC.

This rearrangement joins TRBV11-3 to TRBJ2-2; tentatively, D is TRBD2 (5 bases). Germline CDR1 is SGHNT and CDR2 is YENEEA. The CDR3 runs to 15 residues. V gave up 7 bases and J gave up 4 bases, with 16 bases separating them. The chain's CDR3 is CASILLAGSTGELFF. CDR3 in DNA: TGTGCCAGCATCTTGCTTGCGGGTAGCACCGGGGAGCTGTTTTTT.

As regards this clone: Within the sample, other DNA sequences also encode this same CDR3. The chain combines TRBV2 with TRBJ2-5; a weak D match, TRBD2 (6 bases). The germline gives CDR1 SNHLY, CDR2 FYNNEI. CDR3 size: 13 residues. Trimming took 2 bases from V and 4 from J, leaving 8 bases between them. For the CDR3, the DNA is TGTGCCAGCAGTGAATTGGAGGGAGAGACCCAGTACTTC. It codes for CASSELEGETQYF.

The chain employs TRBV11-2 and TRBJ1-5; D is undetermined. From germline, CDR1 is SGHAT and CDR2 FQNNGV. CDR3 length equals 12 residues. Trimming removed 4 bases at V and 4 bases at J, with 5 bases between. The CDR3 coding sequence is TGTGCCAGCAGCTCCAATAATCAGCCCCAGCATTTT. Amino acids: CASSSNNQPQHF.